Sequencing of this T cell receptor beta chain was carried out in a study of cytomegalovirus exposure and HLA in healthy donors. Study-level results: Rarity held for most TCR sequences, but there were some public TCRs that occurred in many donors. Researchers had no immune exposure information except CMV serostatus available. An analysis was carried out at a later point. It showed that HLA-associated TCR beta chains were more clonally expanded than equally common non-associated chains.

Primers for the PCR totalled 60 Vbeta and 13 Jbeta. Generated by immunoSEQ multiplex PCR, the TCRdb table keeps only in-frame clones and is missing some. The repertoire holds 130,000 or so clones, with 6.5% to 9.5% as singletons. The germline V gene has CDR1 MNHEY and CDR2 SVGAGI. The CDR3 extends over 13 amino acids. Trimming left V 6 bases short and J 3 bases short, with 9 bases between. About this clone: The target antigen is unknown.

Every donor was a healthy person donating bone marrow. The V and J genes are TRBV6-5 and TRBJ1-5; D call uncertain. Sequenced material: PBMCs. The source is a man between 40 and 49 years old in good health and CMV-seronegative. The CDR3: CASRPGPNQPQHF. The CDR3 DNA follows: TGTGCCAGCAGACCTGGCCCCAATCAGCCCCAGCATTTT.